The entry that follows covers one T cell receptor (beta chain) sequence. Antigen specificity is unknown. This sample stems from a study of T cells after yellow fever vaccination. Study findings and constraints: Subsequent booster samples again held most clones from primary vaccination (roughly 95% CD4, roughly 91% CD8).

The germline V and J ends were trimmed by 6 bases and 7 bases, with 18 bases remaining between them. The CDR3 is made up of 14 amino acids. CDR1 MNHEY and CDR2 SVGEGT come from the germline V gene. Each CDR3 protein is one row after TCRdb ran MiXCR on the 5' RACE reads. Of 500,000 to 650,000 distinct CDR3 sequences listed, about 13% are singletons. The clonotype originates from a man aged 25 to 40 who received the YFV17D yellow fever vaccine. This rearrangement joins TRBV6-2 or TRBV6-3 to TRBJ1-1; no definite D call. Specimen: PBMCs, collected on the day of the yellow fever booster vaccination. The CDR3 region is CASSRRTVPIEAFF. CDR3 DNA sequence: TGTGCCAGCAGCCGACGGACGGTCCCAATTGAAGCTTTCTTT.